Detailed here is one T cell receptor (beta chain). This specimen comes from a study of blood T cell repertoires in COVID-19. At the level of the study: Acute and convalescent COVID-19 specimens originated in the United States, Italy and Spain. In each case, the material was cDNA or gDNA derived from T cells, B-cell-depleted T cells, or PBMCs.

The germline CDR1 and CDR2 sequences are SGHRS and YFSETQ. With 0 bases removed from V and 0 bases from J, the gap between germline ends came to 15 bases. This CDR3 comprises 17 residues. Original processing notes: Quantification of nucleated cells was approximated via reference gene primer amplification. The method was immunoSEQ multiplex PCR; TCRdb's version includes in-frame clones alone and lacks a portion of them. D and trimming come from the DNA, and the V and J calls and clone size come from that table. The sample consists of 200,000 to 300,000 clones, roughly 81% of them appearing once. This TCR came from a man aged 50-59 years with acute or convalescent COVID-19. The sample taken for sequencing was peripheral blood. The chain is built from TRBV5-1 and TRBJ1-1, with D possibly being TRBD1 (6 bases). The CDR3: CASSLAGGLMVNTEAFF. As DNA, the CDR3 is TGCGCCAGCAGCTTGGCCGGGGGGCTCATGGTGAACACTGAAGCTTTCTTT.